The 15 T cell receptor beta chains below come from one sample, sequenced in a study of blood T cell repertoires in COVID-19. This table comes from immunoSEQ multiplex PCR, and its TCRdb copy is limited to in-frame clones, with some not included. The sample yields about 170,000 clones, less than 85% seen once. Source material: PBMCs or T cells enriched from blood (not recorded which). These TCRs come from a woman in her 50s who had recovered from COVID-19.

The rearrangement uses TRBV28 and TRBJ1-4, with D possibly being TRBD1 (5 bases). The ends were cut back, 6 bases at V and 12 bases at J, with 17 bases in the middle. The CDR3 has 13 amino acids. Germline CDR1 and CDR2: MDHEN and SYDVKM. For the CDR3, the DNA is TGTGCCAGCAGCCCCGGGTCCGGGGGACAACTGTTTTTT. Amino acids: CASSPGSGGQLFF.

This CDR3 reads CASSMVGGQGEKLFF. CDR3 nucleotides: TGTGCCAGCAGCATGGTGGGCGGACAGGGGGAAAAACTGTTTTTT. This chain connects TRBV5-6 to TRBJ1-4; 9 nucleotides line up with TRBD1. CDR1 is SGHDT and CDR2 is YYEEEE in the germline V gene. This CDR3 is 15 amino acids long. V lost 4 bases to trimming and J lost 8 bases; unmatched junction nucleotides: 9. Full variable domain (missing parts from reference TRBV5-6 and TRBJ1-4): DAGVTQSPTHLIKTRGQQVTLRCSPKSGHDTVSWYQQALGQGPQFIFQYYEEEERQRGNFPDRFSGHQFPNYSSELNVNALLLGDSALYLCASSMVGGQGEKLFFGSGTQLSVL.

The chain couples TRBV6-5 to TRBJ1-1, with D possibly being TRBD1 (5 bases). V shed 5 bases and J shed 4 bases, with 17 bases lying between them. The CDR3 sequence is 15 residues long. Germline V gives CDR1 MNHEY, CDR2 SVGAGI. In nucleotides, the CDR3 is TGTGCCAGCAGTCACCAACAGGAGGGGTTCACTGAAGCTTTCTTT. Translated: CASSHQQEGFTEAFF.

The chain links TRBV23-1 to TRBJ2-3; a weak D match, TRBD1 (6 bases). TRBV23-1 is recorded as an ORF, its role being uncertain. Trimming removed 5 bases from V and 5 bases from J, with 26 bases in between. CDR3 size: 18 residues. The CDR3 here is CASSVGLKGVNGGDTQYF. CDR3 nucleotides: TGCGCCAGCAGTGTAGGGTTGAAGGGGGTCAATGGAGGAGATACGCAGTATTTT.

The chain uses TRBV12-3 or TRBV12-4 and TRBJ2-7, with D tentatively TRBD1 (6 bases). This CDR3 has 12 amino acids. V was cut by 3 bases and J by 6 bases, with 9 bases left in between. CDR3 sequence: CASSLQGGEQYV. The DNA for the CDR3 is TGTGCCAGCAGTTTGCAAGGGGGCGAGCAGTACGTC.

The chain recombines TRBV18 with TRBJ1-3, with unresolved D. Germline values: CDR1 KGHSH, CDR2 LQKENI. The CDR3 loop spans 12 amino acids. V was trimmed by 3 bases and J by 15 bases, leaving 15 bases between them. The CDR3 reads CASSPQASERYF. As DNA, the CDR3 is TGTGCCAGCTCACCTCAAGCCAGCGAGAGATATTTT.

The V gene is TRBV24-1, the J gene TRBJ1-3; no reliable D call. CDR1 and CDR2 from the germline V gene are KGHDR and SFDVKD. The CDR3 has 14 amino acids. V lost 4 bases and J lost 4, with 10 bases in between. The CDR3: CATSDQRSGNTIYF. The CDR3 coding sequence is TGTGCCACCAGTGACCAAAGAAGCGGAAACACCATATATTTT.

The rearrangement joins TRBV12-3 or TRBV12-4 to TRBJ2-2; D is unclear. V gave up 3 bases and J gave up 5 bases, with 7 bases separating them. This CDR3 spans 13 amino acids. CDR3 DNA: TGTGCCAGCAGTTTGGTAGAAACCGGGGAGCTGTTTTTT. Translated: CASSLVETGELFF.

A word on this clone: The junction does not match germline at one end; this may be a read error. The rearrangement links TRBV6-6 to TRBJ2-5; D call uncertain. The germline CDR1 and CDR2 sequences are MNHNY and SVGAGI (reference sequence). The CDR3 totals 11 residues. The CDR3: CASSYQETQYF. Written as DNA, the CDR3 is TGTGCCAGCAGTTACCAGGAGACCCAGTACTTC.

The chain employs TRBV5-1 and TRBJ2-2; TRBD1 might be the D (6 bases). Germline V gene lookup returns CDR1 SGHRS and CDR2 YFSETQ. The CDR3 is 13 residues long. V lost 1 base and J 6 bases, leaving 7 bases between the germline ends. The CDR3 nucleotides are TGCGCCAGCAGCTTGCGACAGGCCGGGGAGCTGTTTTTT. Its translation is CASSLRQAGELFF.

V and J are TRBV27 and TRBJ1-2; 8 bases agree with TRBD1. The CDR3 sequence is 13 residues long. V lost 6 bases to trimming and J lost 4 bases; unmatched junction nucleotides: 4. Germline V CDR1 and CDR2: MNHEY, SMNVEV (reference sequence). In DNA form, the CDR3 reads TGTGCCAGCAGCGGACAGGGCGTCTATGGCTACACCTTC. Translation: CASSGQGVYGYTF.

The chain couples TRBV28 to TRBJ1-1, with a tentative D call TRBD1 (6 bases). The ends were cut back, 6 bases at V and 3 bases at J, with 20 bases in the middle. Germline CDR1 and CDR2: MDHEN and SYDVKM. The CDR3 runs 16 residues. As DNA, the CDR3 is TGTGCCAGCAGCCCCCGGGACACTAAGTGGGACACTGAAGCTTTCTTT. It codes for CASSPRDTKWDTEAFF.

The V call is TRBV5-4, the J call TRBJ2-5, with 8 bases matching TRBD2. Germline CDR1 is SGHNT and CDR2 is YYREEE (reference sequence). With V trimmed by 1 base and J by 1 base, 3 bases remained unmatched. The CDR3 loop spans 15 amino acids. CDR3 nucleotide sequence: TGTGCCAGCAGCTTGCTTACTAGCGGCCAAGAGACCCAGTACTTC. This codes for CASSLLTSGQETQYF.

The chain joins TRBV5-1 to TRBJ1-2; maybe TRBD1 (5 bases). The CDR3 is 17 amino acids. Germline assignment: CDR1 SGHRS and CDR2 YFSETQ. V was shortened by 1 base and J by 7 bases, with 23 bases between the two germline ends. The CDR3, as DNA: TGCGCCAGCAGCTTGTCTTTCGGAGGGGATGCGTCGTCTGGCTACACCTTC. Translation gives CASSLSFGGDASSGYTF.

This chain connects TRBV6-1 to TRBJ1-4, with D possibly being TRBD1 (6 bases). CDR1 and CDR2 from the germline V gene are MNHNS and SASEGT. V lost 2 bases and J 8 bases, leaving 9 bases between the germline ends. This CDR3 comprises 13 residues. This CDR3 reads CASSEWTVEKLFF. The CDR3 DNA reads TGTGCCAGCAGTGAATGGACAGTAGAAAAACTGTTTTTT.